This T cell receptor beta chain was retrieved from a study of T cells in tumors after PD-1 blockade. The protocol was immunoSEQ multiplex PCR, while the TCRdb copy is restricted to in-frame clones and leaves out a portion. This table holds 8,500 or so clones, roughly 60% found once. Sample time point: second of two post-therapy site-matched biopsies two to three months apart. This TCR derives from a human donor with basal cell carcinoma. Source: tumor tissue, taken after anti-PD-1 treatment.

CDR3 DNA: TGTGCCAGCTCACCGAGCAATGAGCAGTTCTTC. Protein: CASSPSNEQFF. The chain joins TRBV18 to TRBJ2-1; D unclear. Trimming removed 3 bases from V and 6 bases from J, with 3 bases in between. This CDR3 has 11 residues. Germline assignment: CDR1 KGHSH and CDR2 LQKENI. Full variable domain (remainder filled in from reference TRBV18 and TRBJ2-1): NAGVMQNPRHLVRRRGQEARLRCSPMKGHSHVYWYRQLPEEGLKFMVYLQKENIIDESGMPKERFSAEFPKEGPSILRIQQVVRGDSAAYFCASSPSNEQFFGPGTRLTVL.